The sequence of this T cell receptor (beta chain) was determined in a study of PD-L1 blockade in urothelial cancer. At the level of the study: Each blood sample yielded a median of 141,255 T cells.

As to time point: pretreatment peripheral blood. About this clone itself: What it binds is unknown.

General study findings and limits: When pretreatment blood TCR clonality was below the median, it predicted better survival.

Sequenced by immunoSEQ multiplex PCR; TCRdb stores in-frame clones only, minus some. There are tens of thousands of clones in the sample; roughly 87% occur only once, and roughly 14% lies in the top ten. The sequencing used PBMCs, collected around atezolizumab (anti-PD-L1) treatment. This receptor was identified in an older woman with urothelial cancer.

In DNA, the CDR3 is TGTGCCAGCTCACCAGGTGAAGGGACTCGCACAGATACGCAGTATTTT. Protein product: CASSPGEGTRTDTQYF. The chain recombines TRBV18 with TRBJ2-3, with a weak D call TRBD2 (6 bases). CDR3 size: 16 residues. The V end lost 2 bases, the J end lost 1 base, and 13 bases lay between the germline ends. The germline V gene has CDR1 KGHSH and CDR2 LQKENI.